These 24 T cell receptor beta chains share one sample of origin, sequenced in a study of shared clonotypes between healthy human individuals. The assay was immunoSEQ multiplex PCR, and TCRdb's table has in-frame clones only and misses some. The table includes more than 1,200,000 clones, 98% detected once. The sample consisted of naive CD4+ T cells sorted from blood. As to subset: CD45RA+ positively selected. Every receptor here comes from a young man in good health.

V usage is TRBV30 and J usage is TRBJ2-7; D may be TRBD1 or TRBD2 (5 bases each). Germline CDR1 GTSNPN, CDR2 SVGIG (reference sequence). The germline V and J ends were trimmed by 1 base and 2 bases, with 15 bases remaining between them. The CDR3 covers 15 residues. The CDR3 DNA is TGTGCCTGGAGTGCAGAGACGGGACGCACCTACGAGCAGTACTTC. Protein sequence: CAWSAETGRTYEQYF.

V gene TRBV5-1 combines with J gene TRBJ2-7; D possibly corresponds to TRBD2 (5 bases). With 0 bases removed from V and 4 bases from J, the gap between germline ends came to 20 bases. The CDR3 is 17 amino acids. Germline V lookup: CDR1 SGHRS, CDR2 YFSETQ. CDR3 bases: TGCGCCAGCAGCTTGGGAAATTTTATTTGGGAGTCGTACGAGCAGTACTTC. Translated, it gives CASSLGNFIWESYEQYF. Full variable domain (remainder filled in from reference TRBV5-1 and TRBJ2-7): KAGVTQTPRYLIKTRGQQVTLSCSPISGHRSVSWYQQTPGQGLQFLFEYFSETQRNKGNFPGRFSGRQFSNSRSEMNVSTLELGDSALYLCASSLGNFIWESYEQYFGPGTRLTVT.

The V call is TRBV25-1, the J call TRBJ1-5; TRBD1 aligns across 11 bases. Per germline, CDR1 MGHDK and CDR2 SYGVNS. This CDR3 spans 16 amino acids. Trimming took 8 bases from V and 5 from J; bases not matched to a gene: 11. This CDR3 reads CASQRAGTGGDQPQHF. CDR3 nucleotide sequence: TGTGCCAGCCAAAGGGCCGGGACAGGGGGGGATCAGCCCCAGCATTTT.

J is TRBJ2-7 and V is TRBV4-3, with D perhaps matching TRBD1 or TRBD2 (7 bases each). Germline loops: CDR1 LGHNA, CDR2 YSLEER. CDR3 length: 14 residues. The germline V and J ends were trimmed by 3 bases and 4 bases, with 13 bases remaining between them. The CDR3 is CASSHQGGGYEQYF. The DNA of the CDR3 is TGCGCCAGCAGCCATCAGGGGGGAGGGTACGAGCAGTACTTC.

The rearrangement links TRBV5-1 to TRBJ2-3; 8 bases line up with TRBD2. Germline trimming cut 4 bases from V and 4 bases from J; bases unmatched to any gene: 8. This CDR3 is 15 amino acids long. CDR1 and CDR2 (germline): SGHRS, YFSETQ. The CDR3 region is CASSEGTSMSDTQYF. CDR3 coding DNA: TGCGCCAGCAGCGAAGGGACTAGTATGTCAGATACGCAGTATTTT.

The chain links TRBV18 to TRBJ2-7, with D possibly being TRBD2 (5 bases). The CDR3 totals 14 residues. V lost 3 bases and J lost 1, with 10 bases in between. Germline V CDR1 and CDR2: KGHSH, LQKENI. DNA for the CDR3: TGTGCCAGCTCACCGTACGGCGGGTCCTACGAGCAGTACTTC. This gives the protein CASSPYGGSYEQYF.

This clone came up once. The chain is built from TRBV7-9 and TRBJ2-3, with 10 bases matching TRBD2. The CDR3 extends over 17 amino acids. V lost 4 bases to trimming and J lost 5 bases; unmatched junction nucleotides: 12. Germline V gene lookup returns CDR1 SEHNR and CDR2 FQNEAQ (reference sequence). The CDR3 is CASSSPAGTSARDTQYF. CDR3 bases: TGTGCCAGCAGCTCCCCAGCCGGGACTAGCGCTAGAGATACGCAGTATTTT.

The chain combines TRBV10-1 with TRBJ2-7; possibly TRBD2 for D (6 bases). Germline V gives CDR1 WNHNN, CDR2 SYGVQD (reference sequence). CDR3 length: 15 residues. The V end lost 2 bases, the J end lost 3 bases, and 14 bases lay between the germline ends. The CDR3 DNA is TGCGCCAGCAGTGAGGGGAGGCTCAACCTCTACGAGCAGTACTTC. It yields the protein CASSEGRLNLYEQYF.

V is TRBV9 and J is TRBJ2-2; 13 bases are shared with TRBD2. There are 17 residues in the CDR3. V trimming: 2 bases; J trimming: 4 bases; junction bases outside the gene matches: 5. Germline V gives CDR1 SGDLS, CDR2 YYNGEE. DNA of the CDR3: TGTGCCAGCAGCGTGAGGGGACTAGCGGGAACCACCGGGGAGCTGTTTTTT. It is translated as CASSVRGLAGTTGELFF.

The chain couples TRBV4-3 to TRBJ2-1; 10 nucleotides line up with TRBD2. This CDR3 spans 18 amino acids. Per germline, CDR1 LGHNA and CDR2 YSLEER. V shed 0 bases, J shed 2 bases, and the junction held 7 bases outside the gene matches. The CDR3 nucleotides are TGCGCCAGCAGCCAAGATAGGAGCGGGAGGGCACCCTACAATGAGCAGTTCTTC. Amino acids: CASSQDRSGRAPYNEQFF.

The gene calls are TRBV2 and TRBJ2-5; D might be TRBD1 or TRBD2, each matching 6 bases. The CDR3 runs 17 residues. Per the germline V gene, CDR1 is SNHLY and CDR2 is FYNNEI. The germline V and J ends were trimmed by 5 bases and 5 bases, with 24 bases remaining between them. CDR3 loop: CASSSPGVWGAPETQYF. The CDR3 DNA reads TGTGCCAGCAGTTCTCCGGGGGTTTGGGGGGCGCCCGAGACCCAGTACTTC.

V gene TRBV27 combines with J gene TRBJ2-7; D may be TRBD1 or TRBD2 (5 bases each). V was shortened by 8 bases and J by 0 bases, with 17 bases between the two germline ends. The germline V gene encodes CDR1 MNHEY and CDR2 SMNVEV (reference sequence). The CDR3 spans 15 residues. The CDR3 sequence: CASSRGPLDSYEQYF. Here the CDR3 DNA reads TGTGCCAGCTCTCGGGGACCACTAGACTCCTACGAGCAGTACTTC.

This sequence joins TRBV5-5 and TRBJ1-2, with 8 bases matching TRBD1. Germline V CDR1 and CDR2: SGHKS, YYEKEE (reference sequence). The CDR3 covers 14 residues. With V trimmed by 4 bases and J by 7 bases, 9 bases remained unmatched. CDR3 loop: CASSGVGQGPGYTF. In DNA form, the CDR3 reads TGTGCCAGCAGCGGGGTAGGACAGGGCCCTGGCTACACCTTC.

This clone appeared a single time. The chain uses TRBV6-1 and TRBJ1-3; D remains ambiguous. Trimming shortened V by 4 bases and J by 3 bases, and 16 bases separated the two germline ends. The CDR3 runs 16 residues. Germline-derived CDR1 and CDR2 are MNHNS and SASEGT. CDR3 protein: CASSAQDPRIGNTIYF. The DNA for the CDR3 is TGTGCCAGCAGTGCACAAGACCCCCGCATTGGAAACACCATATATTTT.

This chain joins TRBV9 and TRBJ2-3; unclear D gene. Trimming left V 7 bases short and J 4 bases short, with 16 bases between. The CDR3 is 14 amino acids. The germline CDR1 and CDR2 sequences are SGDLS and YYNGEE. The CDR3 bases are TGTGCCAGCGGTAACCAATTGAGCCCAGATACGCAGTATTTT. This codes for CASGNQLSPDTQYF.

The CDR3 is CASSGTGRGYQPQHF. CDR3 sequence (DNA): TGTGCCAGCAGTGGGACAGGGAGAGGATATCAGCCCCAGCATTTT. V gene TRBV28 combines with J gene TRBJ1-5; TRBD1 aligns across 9 bases. Germline CDR1 MDHEN, CDR2 SYDVKM. CDR3 length: 15 amino acids. The junction had 7 bases not matched to a gene; V was cut back by 5 bases and J by 5 bases.

The chain has TRBV10-1 and TRBJ1-5; D remains ambiguous. CDR3 length: 14 residues. The germline V gene encodes CDR1 WNHNN and CDR2 SYGVQD (reference sequence). The V end was cut by 7 bases, the J end by 4 bases, with 14 bases between. The CDR3 DNA follows: TGCGCCAGCAATATTGGCCGGCGGAATCAGCCCCAGCATTTT. Translated, it gives CASNIGRRNQPQHF.

The genes are TRBV7-3 and TRBJ2-3; tentatively, D is TRBD2 (6 bases). The CDR3 is 15 residues long. Germline V CDR1 and CDR2: SGHTA, FQGTGA. The V gene lost 4 bases and the J gene lost 6 bases, with 17 bases spanning the gap. Written as DNA, the CDR3 is TGTGCCAGCAGCTGGCGGGGCGACCTGGTGGATACGCAGTATTTT. Encoded protein: CASSWRGDLVDTQYF.

The chain uses TRBV7-2 and TRBJ2-7; 10 bases match TRBD2. The CDR3 spans 15 residues. Germline values: CDR1 SGHTA, CDR2 FQGNSA. J was trimmed by 5 bases and V by 1 base; bases with no gene match: 5. The CDR3 sequence is CASSLEASGSHEQYF. CDR3 DNA sequence: TGTGCCAGCAGCTTAGAGGCTAGCGGGAGTCACGAGCAGTACTTC.

This chain links TRBV19 with TRBJ1-1; D is ambiguous. Trimming left V 3 bases short and J 7 bases short, with 9 bases between. The germline gives CDR1 LNHDA, CDR2 SQIVND (reference sequence). The CDR3 sequence is 12 residues long. This CDR3 reads CASSMLRGEAFF. As DNA, the CDR3 is TGTGCCAGTAGTATGCTCCGGGGTGAAGCTTTCTTT.

The chain is built from TRBV6-1 and TRBJ2-3, with 9 bases fitting TRBD1. CDR3 size: 19 residues. Trimming took 1 base from V and 2 from J; bases not matched to a gene: 13. CDR1 and CDR2 from the germline V gene are MNHNS and SASEGT. CDR3 loop: CASSEEGTGWFLTTDTQYF. CDR3 bases: TGTGCCAGCAGTGAAGAGGGGACAGGGTGGTTCCTGACCACAGATACGCAGTATTTT.

V gene TRBV5-1 combines with J gene TRBJ2-7; no reliable D call. The V end was cut by 4 bases, the J end by 2 bases, with 16 bases between. CDR1 is SGHRS and CDR2 is YFSETQ in the germline V gene. The CDR3 runs 15 residues. The CDR3 bases are TGCGCCAGCAGCCCCTCGGGTACGGAGACCTACGAGCAGTACTTC. Translation: CASSPSGTETYEQYF.

V usage is TRBV9 and J usage is TRBJ2-5; tentative D call: TRBD2 (6 bases). This CDR3 comprises 16 residues. V lost 0 bases and J 4 bases, leaving 16 bases between the germline ends. Germline V gene lookup returns CDR1 SGDLS and CDR2 YYNGEE. The CDR3 reads CASSVDASSVGETQYF. The DNA of the CDR3 is TGTGCCAGCAGCGTAGATGCCTCTAGCGTCGGAGAGACCCAGTACTTC.

The V and J genes are TRBV6-1 and TRBJ1-1, with D uncertain. The CDR3 covers 13 residues. Deletions cut 1 base from V and 2 bases from J, with 5 bases between. The germline gives CDR1 MNHNS, CDR2 SASEGT. Written as DNA, the CDR3 is TGTGCCAGCAGTGAAGTGGCCAACACTGAAGCTTTCTTT. Translation gives CASSEVANTEAFF.